The following is a TCR beta chain sequence with its context. It lacks a known antigen. The sample holds no much larger clone one base away, and base qualities are not on file. Enrolling through a virtual design, the prospective study's participants ranged in age from roughly 18 to 90 years and lived across around 25 United States geographic areas. In the prospective study, cohorts were assigned on the basis of participant-reported clinical history obtained from a screening survey and a study questionnaire. ImmuneRACE Cohort 3 recovered participants were defined by two consecutive negative NP/OP PCR tests, healthcare professional clearance, or symptom resolution. In the prospective study, mobile phlebotomists collected whole blood, serum and a nasopharyngeal or oropharyngeal swab from each participant. Additional blood draws and questionnaires over an approximately two-month period could optionally be provided by prospective study participants. Before DNA extraction, blood samples from the prospective study were shipped at room temperature or frozen.

TCRbeta CDR3 regions were amplified from genomic DNA using the immunoSEQ Assay, a bias-controlled multiplex PCR. On the authors' methods: The number of nucleated cells in each sample was estimated from the amplification of reference gene primers within the assay. Sequence reads were collapsed and filtered to measure the absolute abundance of every unique TCRbeta CDR3 rearrangement. For each sample, productive Simpson clonality was calculated as the square root of Simpson's diversity index across productive rearrangements. TCRdb stores this immuneACCESS table with in-frame sequences only. Part of the clones is absent; in the studies checked, under half of the shortfall reflects unresolved V genes, and no reason is known for the rest. The D gene and trimming were derived from the DNA, and the V and J assignments and clone size from that table. Here the sample has about 250,000 clones; 85% to 90% occur a single time. The ten largest account for over 1.5% of the sample.

The record originates from a study of blood T cell repertoires in COVID-19 (TCRdb year 2020). Background for the entire study: Collaborator samples came from the United States, Italy and Spain and covered acute and convalescent phases of COVID-19. The dataset comprised deeply sampled blood TCRbeta repertoires from subjects exposed to, actively infected with, or recovered from COVID-19. The material from the prospective study consisted of cDNA or gDNA derived from T cells, B-cell-depleted T cells, or PBMCs. The samples were drawn from two sources: the first 160 participants of the ongoing ImmuneRACE study, and 1,000 to 1,500 subjects contributed by 6 global collaborators. Where available, HLA class I and class II types were taken from metadata supplied by the sample provider and were not determined by assay-based typing. The sample metadata nearly always contained a de-identified subject ID, COVID-19 status, age in years and sex. A freely available public database, intended as a resource for researchers studying the immune response to SARS-CoV-2, is where the repertoires were released. Paper-wide results and their limitations: The amount of clinical and demographic metadata varied by source and participant and was provided uncurated.

V is trimmed back by 4 bases and J by 3 bases, and the junction contains 10 bases that no gene match accounts for. Taken from the germline V gene (reference sequence), the CDR1 and CDR2 loops are LGHDT and YNNKEL. The CDR3 runs 16 residues from the cysteine to the phenylalanine. The kept DNA is CDR3 alone, 48 bases in frame from the first base. The rearranged chain carries TRBV3-1 (or the pseudogene TRBV3-2) and TRBJ2-5; 8 of the junction bases match TRBD2. The source is a man aged 35 to 55 who had recovered from COVID-19. Source material: PBMCs or T cells enriched from blood (not recorded which). The CDR3 protein is CASSLSASGGEETQYF. The DNA reads as follows: TGTGCCAGCAGCCTAAGCGCAAGCGGGGGAGAAGAGACCCAGTACTTC.